This T cell receptor beta chain was recovered during a study of regulatory T cells in long-lasting Graves disease. Researchers made the TCR library from RNA that was extracted from PBMCs. In TCRdb, the reads were re-called with MiXCR into one record per CDR3 protein. The table shows approximately 1,100 distinct CDR3 sequences, with around 78% occurring only once. The sequences come from peripheral blood mononuclear cells (PBMCs), collected with antithyroid drug treatment, in newly diagnosed or persistent Graves disease (not recorded which). The sequence was obtained from a woman aged 30 to 39 with Graves disease.

The CDR3 sequence is CASSLGPEGYEQYF. CDR3 DNA: TGTGCCAGCAGCCTAGGACCAGAGGGCTACGAGCAGTACTTC. The chain joins TRBV12-3 or TRBV12-4 to TRBJ2-7, with D perhaps matching TRBD2 (5 bases). The CDR3 extends over 14 amino acids. Trimming removed 6 bases from V and 3 bases from J, with 15 bases in between.